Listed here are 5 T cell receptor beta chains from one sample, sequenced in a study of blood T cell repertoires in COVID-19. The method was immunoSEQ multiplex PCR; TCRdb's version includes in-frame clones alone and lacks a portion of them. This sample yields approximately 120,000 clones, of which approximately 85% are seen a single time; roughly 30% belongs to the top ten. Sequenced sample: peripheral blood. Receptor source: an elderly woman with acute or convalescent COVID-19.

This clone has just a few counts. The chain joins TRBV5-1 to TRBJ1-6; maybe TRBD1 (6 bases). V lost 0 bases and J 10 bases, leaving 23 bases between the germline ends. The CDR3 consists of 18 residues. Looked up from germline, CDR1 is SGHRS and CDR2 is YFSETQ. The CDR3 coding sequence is TGCGCCAGCAGCTTGGAAGCCCAGGGGATAGTACGAGGCTCACCCCTCCACTTT. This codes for CASSLEAQGIVRGSPLHF.

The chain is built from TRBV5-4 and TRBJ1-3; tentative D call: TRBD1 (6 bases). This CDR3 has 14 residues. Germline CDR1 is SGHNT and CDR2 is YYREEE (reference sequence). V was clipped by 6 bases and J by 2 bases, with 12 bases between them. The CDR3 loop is CASTDGQTGNTIYF. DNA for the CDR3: TGTGCCAGCACCGATGGACAGACTGGAAACACCATATATTTT. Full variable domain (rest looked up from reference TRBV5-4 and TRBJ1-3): ETGVTQSPTHLIKTRGQQVTLRCSSQSGHNTVSWYQQALGQGPQFIFQYYREEENGRGNFPPRFSGLQFPNYSSELNVNALELDDSALYLCASTDGQTGNTIYFGEGSWLTVV.

The CDR3 bases are TGTGCCAGCAGCCCCGATGAAACAGGGGGCTATTACAATATGAACACTGAAGCTTTCTTT. It codes for CASSPDETGGYYNMNTEAFF. The V and J genes are TRBV9 and TRBJ1-1, with 9 bases identical to TRBD1. CDR1 is SGDLS, CDR2 YYNGEE, per germline. CDR3 length: 20 residues. The junction had 19 bases not matched to a gene; V was cut back by 4 bases and J by 0 bases.

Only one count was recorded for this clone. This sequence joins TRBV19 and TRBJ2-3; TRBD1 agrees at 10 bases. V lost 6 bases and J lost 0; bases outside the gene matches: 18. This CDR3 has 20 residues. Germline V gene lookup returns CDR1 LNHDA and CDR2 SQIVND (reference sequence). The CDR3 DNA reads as TGTGCCAGTAGACCGCGTCTTGGACAGGGGGTTGCCTCTAGCACAGATACGCAGTATTTT. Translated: CASRPRLGQGVASSTDTQYF.

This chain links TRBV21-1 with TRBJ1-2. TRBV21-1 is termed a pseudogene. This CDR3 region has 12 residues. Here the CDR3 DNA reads TGTGCCAGACAAGTCCGGCGGTATGGCTACACCTTC. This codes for CARQVRRYGYTF.